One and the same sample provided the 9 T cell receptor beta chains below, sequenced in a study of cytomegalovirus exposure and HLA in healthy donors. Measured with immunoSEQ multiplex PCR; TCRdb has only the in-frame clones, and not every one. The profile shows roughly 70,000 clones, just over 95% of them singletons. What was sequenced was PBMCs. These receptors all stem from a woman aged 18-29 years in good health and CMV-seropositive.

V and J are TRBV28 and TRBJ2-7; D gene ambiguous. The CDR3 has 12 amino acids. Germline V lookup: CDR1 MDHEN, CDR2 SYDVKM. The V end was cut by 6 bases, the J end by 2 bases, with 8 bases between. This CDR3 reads CASRGLTYEQYF. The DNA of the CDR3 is TGTGCCAGCAGGGGCCTTACCTACGAGCAGTACTTC.

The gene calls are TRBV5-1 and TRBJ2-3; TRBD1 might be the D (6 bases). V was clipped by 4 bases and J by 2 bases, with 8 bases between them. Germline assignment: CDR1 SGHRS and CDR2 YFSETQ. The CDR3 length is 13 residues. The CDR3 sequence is CASSRDNTDTQYF. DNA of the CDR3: TGCGCCAGCAGCCGGGACAACACAGATACGCAGTATTTT.

The CDR3: CSAVPSTGEGTDTQYF. CDR3 in DNA: TGCAGCGCCGTACCATCGACAGGGGAAGGCACAGATACGCAGTATTTT. The gene calls are TRBV29-1 and TRBJ2-3; 8 positions match TRBD1. The CDR3 contains 16 residues. V gave up 7 bases and J gave up 1 base; unmatched junction bases: 13. CDR1 and CDR2 (germline): SQVTM, ANQGSEA.

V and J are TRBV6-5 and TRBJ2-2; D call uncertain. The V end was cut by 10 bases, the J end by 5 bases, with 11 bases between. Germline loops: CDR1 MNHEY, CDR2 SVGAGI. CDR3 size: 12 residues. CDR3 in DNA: TGTGCCATCTCGGGTACGACCGGGGAGCTGTTTTTT. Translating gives CAISGTTGELFF.

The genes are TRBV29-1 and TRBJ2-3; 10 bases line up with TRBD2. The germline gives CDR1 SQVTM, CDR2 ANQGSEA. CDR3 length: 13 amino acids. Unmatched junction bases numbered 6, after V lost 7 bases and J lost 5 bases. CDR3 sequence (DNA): TGCAGCGCAGCGGGAGGGTTAGAAGATACGCAGTATTTT. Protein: CSAAGGLEDTQYF.

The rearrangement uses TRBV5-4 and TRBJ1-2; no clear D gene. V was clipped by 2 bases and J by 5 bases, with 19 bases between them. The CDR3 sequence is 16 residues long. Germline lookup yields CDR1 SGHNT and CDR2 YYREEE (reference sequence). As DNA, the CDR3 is TGTGCCAGCAGCTTTGGCTCGGACTCGGCCCTTTATGGCTACACCTTC. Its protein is CASSFGSDSALYGYTF.

The CDR3 region is CASSLGRWETQYF. CDR3 DNA sequence: TGTGCCAGCAGCTTAGGGAGGTGGGAGACCCAGTACTTC. V is TRBV7-6 and J is TRBJ2-5; D is possibly TRBD2 (5 bases). The germline gives CDR1 SGHVS, CDR2 FNYEAQ. The CDR3 sequence is 13 residues long. The V end lost 1 base, the J end lost 5 bases, and 8 bases lay between the germline ends.

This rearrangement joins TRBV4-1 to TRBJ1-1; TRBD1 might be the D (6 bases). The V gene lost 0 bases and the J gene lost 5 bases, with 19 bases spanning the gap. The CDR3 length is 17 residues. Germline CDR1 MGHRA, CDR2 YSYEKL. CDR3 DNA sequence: TGCGCCAGCAGCCAAGATGGCGGGGGGCTTTCGAGAACTGAAGCTTTCTTT. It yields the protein CASSQDGGGLSRTEAFF.

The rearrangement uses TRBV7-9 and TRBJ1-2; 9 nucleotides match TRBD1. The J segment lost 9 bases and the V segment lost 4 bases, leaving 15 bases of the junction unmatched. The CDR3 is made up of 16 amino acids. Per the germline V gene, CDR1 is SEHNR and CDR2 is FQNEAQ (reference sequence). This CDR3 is CASSSHLRDRDHRYTF. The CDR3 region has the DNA TGTGCCAGCAGCTCGCACCTCCGGGACAGGGATCATCGCTACACCTTC.